The clone carrying this TCR beta chain was recorded only once. These data are taken from a study of blood T cell repertoires in COVID-19. Clones were sequenced by immunoSEQ multiplex PCR, and TCRdb holds only the in-frame ones, with some missing. The sample records under 250,000 clones, 80% being singletons. The CDR3 consists of 15 residues. CDR1 and CDR2 (germline): WNHNN, SYGVQD (reference sequence). The trim removed 3 bases at V and 4 bases at J, leaving 6 bases unmatched. The clonotype originates from a human donor in a cohort sampled during active COVID-19. J is TRBJ2-5 and V is TRBV10-1; 9 bases map to TRBD1. Sequencing input: peripheral blood. The CDR3 DNA sequence: TGCGCCAGCAGTGAAGGACAGGGGCTTAGAGAGACCCAGTACTTC. It is translated as CASSEGQGLRETQYF.